The rows below give T cell receptor beta chains drawn from one sample of a study of T-cell reconstitution after alpha-beta-depleted transplantation in children. TCRdb re-derived calls from the PCR reads in MiXCR, one entry per CDR3 protein. The sample carries about 300,000 distinct CDR3 sequences, just over 7.5% recorded once. Source: peripheral blood, taken 360 days after TCRalphabeta/CD19-depleted stem cell transplant. The receptor set was obtained from a female patient under 10 years old who had a stem cell transplant for Fanconi anemia, so the T cells may come from the graft donor. CDR3s include the opening cysteine and the closing phenylalanine or tryptophan. D genes are given only for firm matches. Rows give clone size only sometimes, using once, few, many, or a class for an expanded clone.

TRBV5-1	14	TRBJ1-6	.	many	TGCGCCAGCAGCTTGGAGGGGGTAGGTTCACCCCTCCACTTT	CASSLEGVGSPLHF
TRBV18	15	TRBJ2-3	TRBD2	many	TGTGCCAGCTCACATGCTAGCGGCGACACAGATACGCAGTATTTT	CASSHASGDTDTQYF
TRBV27	14	TRBJ2-5	TRBD2	.	TGTGCCAGCAGACTAGCGGGGGGCCTCCGGGCCCAGTACTTC	CASRLAGGLRAQYF
TRBV7-9	15	TRBJ1-2	.	many	TGTGCCAGCAGCCCCACAGCGCTTACTAACTATGGCTACACCTTC	CASSPTALTNYGYTF
TRBV28	15	TRBJ1-2	.	.	TGTGCCAGCAGCCGCCCGGGGAAATTGTCCTATGGCTACACCTTC	CASSRPGKLSYGYTF
TRBV18	14	TRBJ2-7	.	many	TGTGCCAGCTCACCAAGGACAGCTCCCTACGAGCAGTACTTC	CASSPRTAPYEQYF
TRBV28	13	TRBJ2-2	TRBD2	many	TGTGCCAGCAGTTTATGGCGGGAGGGGGAGCTGTTTTTT	CASSLWREGELFF
TRBV18	15	TRBJ2-5	.	many	TGTGCCAGCTCACCGGTCGGCCGGGGAGGAGAGACCCAGTACTTC	CASSPVGRGGETQYF
TRBV6-5	14	TRBJ2-7	.	.	TGTGCCAGCAGTTACCACCCAGCAAGGAACGAGCAGTACTTC	CASSYHPARNEQYF
TRBV5-1	14	TRBJ2-5	.	.	TGCGCCAGCAGCTTGATACAAGGACAAGAGACCCAGTACTTC	CASSLIQGQETQYF
TRBV11-2	18	TRBJ2-2	TRBD2	few	TGTGCCAGCAGCCCCGGGGGACTAGCGGGAGCGGGAACCGGGGAGCTGTTTTTT	CASSPGGLAGAGTGELFF
TRBV6-2/TRBV6-3	14	TRBJ1-5	.	few	TGTGCCAGCAGTCTCAACAGAGGGATAGTGTCCCAGCATTTT	CASSLNRGIVSQHF
TRBV12-5	17	TRBJ2-1	TRBD2	many	TGTGCTAGTGGTTGGAGGGGTACGGCGGGAGGGGACAATGAGCAGTTCTTC	CASGWRGTAGGDNEQFF
TRBV28	17	TRBJ2-3	TRBD2	many	TGTGCCAGCAGTTTATTGAGCGGGGGGCCCAAGGGAGATACGCAGTATTTT	CASSLLSGGPKGDTQYF
TRBV7-6	14	TRBJ2-7	.	many	TGTGCCAGCAGCTTAACGGACAGCTCCTACGAGCAGTACTTC	CASSLTDSSYEQYF
TRBV25-1	15	TRBJ1-5	TRBD1	.	TGTGCCAGCAGTGTACAGGGGGCGCGAATTCAGCCCCAGCATTTT	CASSVQGARIQPQHF
TRBV28	14	TRBJ1-1	.	few	TGTGCCAGCAGTTCGATGGGAGAGAACACTGAAGCTTTCTTT	CASSSMGENTEAFF
TRBV5-1	14	TRBJ2-3	.	many	TGCGCCAGCAGCTACAGCGGGTCCACAGATACGCAGTATTTT	CASSYSGSTDTQYF
TRBV6-2/TRBV6-3	15	TRBJ2-4	TRBD1	.	TGTGCCAGCGGAAGGAGCTTGACAGGGGAAAACATTCAGTACTTC	CASGRSLTGENIQYF
TRBV5-6	13	TRBJ2-3	.	many	TGTGCCAGCAGCTTCTCCTCACAGATTACGCAGTATTTT	CASSFSSQITQYF
TRBV7-2	16	TRBJ1-2	.	few	TGTGCCAGCAGCTTAGATGAGCGGGGAGGCGGCTATGGCTACACCTTC	CASSLDERGGGYGYTF
TRBV15	14	TRBJ1-4	.	many	TGTGCCACCAGCAGAGAGCCCACTAATGAAAAACTGTTTTTT	CATSREPTNEKLFF
TRBV6-1	13	TRBJ1-5	.	many	TGTGCCAGCAGTCGGGGTTTCGGTCAGCCCCAGCATTTT	CASSRGFGQPQHF
TRBV12-3/TRBV12-4	13	TRBJ2-3	TRBD2	many	TGTGCCAGCAGGCGGGGGGGCACAGATACGCAGTATTTT	CASRRGGTDTQYF
TRBV3-1	14	TRBJ1-1	.	many	TGTGCCAGCAGCCAAGGGGCGCCGAACACTGAAGCTTTCTTT	CASSQGAPNTEAFF
TRBV11-2	18	TRBJ2-5	TRBD2	.	TGTGCCAGCAGCCCGGGACTAGCGGGGGGCGTCGGGTTGGAGACCCAGTACTTC	CASSPGLAGGVGLETQYF
TRBV7-9	12	TRBJ2-1	.	many	TGTGCCAGCAGCTTTGGTGATTATGAGCAGTTCTTC	CASSFGDYEQFF
TRBV7-3	16	TRBJ2-1	.	.	TGTGCCAGCAGCCTCGCTTCCTCTTTCTCCTACAATGAGCAGTTCTTC	CASSLASSFSYNEQFF
TRBV5-4	16	TRBJ1-2	.	.	TGTGCCAGCAGCTTGGGGGGCCCGAAGACTAACTATGGCTACACCTTC	CASSLGGPKTNYGYTF
TRBV12-3/TRBV12-4	14	TRBJ2-2	.	many	TGTGCCAGCCGATCGGACTCTTTCACCGGGGAGCTGTTTTTT	CASRSDSFTGELFF
TRBV6-1	14	TRBJ2-5	.	few	TGTGCCAGCACCCTAACGGACAAGCAAGAGACCCAGTACTTC	CASTLTDKQETQYF
TRBV11-2	14	TRBJ1-2	.	.	TGTGCCAGCAGCTTAGTCTCTGGGGGCCGTGGCTACACCTTC	CASSLVSGGRGYTF
TRBV7-2	15	TRBJ2-7	TRBD2	many	TGTGCCAGCAGCTCGAGGACTAGCAGACACTACGAGCAGTACTTC	CASSSRTSRHYEQYF
TRBV6-2/TRBV6-3	12	TRBJ1-1	.	few	TGTGCCAGCTCCCGACAGTACACTGAAGCTTTCTTT	CASSRQYTEAFF
TRBV12-3/TRBV12-4	12	TRBJ1-6	.	many	TGTGCCAGCTCAAAAGATAATTCACCCCTCCACTTT	CASSKDNSPLHF
TRBV27	15	TRBJ2-7	.	few	TGTGCCAGCAGTTTATACTCTGGAATTTCCTACGAGCAGTACTTC	CASSLYSGISYEQYF
TRBV5-1	15	TRBJ2-2	.	many	TGCGCCAGCAACCCGGGTCAAATAAGGGCCGGGGAGCTGTTTTTT	CASNPGQIRAGELFF